The 18 T cell receptor beta chains reported below all come from one sample, sequenced in a study of T-cell memory formation after mild COVID-19. TCRdb analysed the 5' RACE reads with MiXCR anew, one entry per CDR3 protein. Of about 210,000 distinct CDR3 sequences in the sample, roughly 30% were seen once. Sample: PBMCs or a T cell subset sorted from them (not recorded which). These receptors came from an adult woman who had mild COVID-19 (a few samples of this study predate the infection). Cell type and time point are not known.

J is TRBJ1-5 and V is TRBV20-1; TRBD1 matches at 9 bases. There are 15 residues in the CDR3. V lost 3 bases, J lost 9 bases, and 12 bases stayed unmatched. Germline loops: CDR1 DFQATT, CDR2 SNEGSKA (reference sequence). CDR3 nucleotides: TGCAGTGCTAGTACTGGGACAGGGCCATGGTGGCCCCAGCATTTT. The encoded protein is CSASTGTGPWWPQHF.

The chain recombines TRBV10-3 with TRBJ2-1; D perhaps matches TRBD1 (6 bases). The length of the CDR3 is 13 residues. Trimming cost V 0 bases and J 6 bases, with 6 bases left between them. Germline V gene sequence: CDR1 ENHRY, CDR2 SYGVKD. CDR3 loop: CAISESRGNEQFF. The CDR3 nucleotides read TGTGCCATCAGTGAGTCCAGGGGCAATGAGCAGTTCTTC.

The genes are TRBV4-1 and TRBJ1-1; a weak D match, TRBD1 (5 bases). Germline V gene lookup returns CDR1 MGHRA and CDR2 YSYEKL. With 0 bases removed from V and 0 bases from J, the gap between germline ends came to 17 bases. The CDR3 loop spans 18 amino acids. The CDR3 bases are TGCGCCAGCAGCCAAGATAAGATGATGGGACGTTTGAACACTGAAGCTTTCTTT. This sequence encodes CASSQDKMMGRLNTEAFF.

V is TRBV9 and J is TRBJ2-2; tentative D call: TRBD2 (6 bases). The CDR3 runs 15 residues. V dropped 3 bases and J dropped 4 bases, with 13 bases sitting between them. CDR1 is SGDLS and CDR2 is YYNGEE in the germline V gene. CDR3 residues: CASSATGVVTGELFF. CDR3 DNA sequence: TGTGCCAGCAGCGCCACGGGAGTTGTCACCGGGGAGCTGTTTTTT.

This clonotype was counted at least ten times. The V gene is TRBV2, the J gene TRBJ1-6; D is uncertain. The CDR3 has 14 residues. The germline gives CDR1 SNHLY, CDR2 FYNNEI. Trimming pared 5 bases from V and 6 bases from J, leaving 11 bases between. CDR3 sequence (DNA): TGTGCCAGCAGTTATGGCCAGGCTAATTCACCCCTCCACTTT. It codes for CASSYGQANSPLHF.

The chain has TRBV5-1 and TRBJ2-3; D is unresolved. V lost 5 bases to trimming and J lost 0 bases, with 4 bases between them. The CDR3 sequence is 12 residues long. The germline gives CDR1 SGHRS, CDR2 YFSETQ. Here the CDR3 reads CASRTSTDTQYF. The DNA of the CDR3 is TGCGCCAGCAGGACTAGCACAGATACGCAGTATTTT.

This chain links TRBV6-5 with TRBJ1-2; D remains unclear. Germline CDR1 reads MNHEY; CDR2 reads SVGAGI. The ends were cut back, 3 bases at V and 1 base at J, with 15 bases in the middle. The CDR3 totals 16 residues. The CDR3 spells CASSYYATTDNYGYTF. The DNA for the CDR3 is TGTGCCAGCAGTTATTACGCGACAACTGATAACTATGGCTACACCTTC.

J is TRBJ1-1 and V is TRBV7-9, with D unresolved. The CDR3 is 11 amino acids. Between the trimmed V and J ends, which lost 2 bases and 11 bases, there was a span of 9 bases. Germline-derived CDR1 and CDR2 are SEHNR and FQNEAQ (reference sequence). The CDR3 sequence: CASSLKAGAFF. CDR3 DNA sequence: TGTGCCAGCAGCTTAAAGGCCGGGGCTTTCTTT.

This clonotype appeared a few times. V and J are TRBV12-3 or TRBV12-4 and TRBJ2-7; possible D gene TRBD2, 5 bases. This CDR3 region has 13 residues. The V gene lost 5 bases and the J gene lost 2 bases, with 10 bases spanning the gap. This CDR3 is CASSPGVAYEQYF. For the CDR3, the DNA is TGTGCCAGCAGTCCCGGGGTCGCCTACGAGCAGTACTTC.

Ten or more counts support this clonotype. The rearrangement uses TRBV20-1 and TRBJ2-1; D is ambiguous. This CDR3 comprises 12 residues. The V end was cut by 6 bases, the J end by 9 bases, with 15 bases between. Germline V lookup: CDR1 DFQATT, CDR2 SNEGSKA (reference sequence). The CDR3 spells CSAARSSTEQFF. In DNA form, the CDR3 reads TGCAGTGCCGCACGCAGTAGTACTGAGCAGTTCTTC.

This clonotype was seen more than once but under ten times. The genes are TRBV10-3 and TRBJ1-1; D remains ambiguous. Germline V CDR1 and CDR2: ENHRY, SYGVKD. The CDR3 contains 14 residues. The V end was cut by 7 bases, the J end by 1 base, with 13 bases between. The CDR3 nucleotides are TGTGCCATCAAAGCGGTTCAGGAGAACACTGAAGCTTTCTTT. This codes for CAIKAVQENTEAFF.

This clonotype was found a few times. The V and J genes are TRBV6-1 and TRBJ1-2, with no clear D. The CDR3 contains 12 residues. Trimming took 6 bases from V and 4 from J, leaving 9 bases between them. CDR1 is MNHNS and CDR2 is SASEGT in the germline V gene. Here the CDR3 DNA reads TGTGCCAGCAGCTACAGCGGCTATGGCTACACCTTC. Its protein product is CASSYSGYGYTF.

The chain combines TRBV7-8 with TRBJ2-1, with 7 bases matching TRBD2. V dropped 5 bases and J dropped 2; count of bases not matched to a gene: 9. The CDR3 contains 16 residues. Germline assignment: CDR1 SGHVS and CDR2 FQNEAQ. The CDR3 sequence: CASSPSGEYPYNEQFF. The CDR3 DNA follows: TGTGCCAGCAGCCCCAGCGGGGAGTATCCCTACAATGAGCAGTTCTTC.

A few counts support this clonotype. The rearrangement uses TRBV18 and TRBJ1-2; 7 nucleotides align to TRBD1. Per germline, CDR1 KGHSH and CDR2 LQKENI. The CDR3 consists of 14 residues. Unmatched junction bases numbered 5, after V lost 2 bases and J lost 5 bases. CDR3 sequence reads: CASSPGSGQYGYTF. The CDR3, as DNA: TGTGCCAGCTCACCAGGCTCGGGACAGTATGGCTACACCTTC.

This clonotype came up a few times. The chain combines TRBV4-1 with TRBJ2-5, with D unresolved. This CDR3 region has 13 residues. Germline V gene data show CDR1 as MGHRA and CDR2 as YSYEKL. The V gene lost 4 bases and the J gene lost 3 bases, with 9 bases spanning the gap. The CDR3 bases are TGCGCCAGCAGCCCGTCTTTAGAAGAGACCCAGTACTTC. Protein sequence: CASSPSLEETQYF.

The chain employs TRBV5-1 and TRBJ1-2; D uncertain. Per the germline V gene, CDR1 is SGHRS and CDR2 is YFSETQ. V dropped 3 bases and J dropped 7 bases, with 28 bases sitting between them. This CDR3 is 18 amino acids long. In nucleotides, the CDR3 is TGCGCCAGCAGCTCAGGTGGGTCCGACGGTGTCCGGTCGCGTGGCTACACCTTC. Its translation: CASSSGGSDGVRSRGYTF.

This clonotype was detected a few times. CDR3 loop: CAISEKEGLTEAFF. CDR3 coding DNA: TGTGCCATCAGTGAGAAGGAGGGCCTCACTGAAGCTTTCTTT. V and J are TRBV10-3 and TRBJ1-1; D unresolved. CDR1 is ENHRY, CDR2 SYGVKD, per germline. The length of the CDR3 is 14 residues. V lost 2 bases and J lost 4, with 11 bases in between.

This chain uses TRBV5-1 with TRBJ1-2, with TRBD1 identical over 7 bases. This CDR3 is built from 15 residues. V lost 1 base, J lost 6 bases, and 9 bases stayed unmatched. CDR1 is SGHRS, CDR2 YFSETQ, per germline. The CDR3 DNA sequence: TGCGCCAGCAGCTTGCTGAGTGGGACAGAAGATGGCTACACCTTC. Protein: CASSLLSGTEDGYTF. Supplemented by reference TRBV5-1 and TRBJ1-2, the full variable domain reads KAGVTQTPRYLIKTRGQQVTLSCSPISGHRSVSWYQQTPGQGLQFLFEYFSETQRNKGNFPGRFSGRQFSNSRSEMNVSTLELGDSALYLCASSLLSGTEDGYTFGSGTRLTVV.